The sequence of this T cell receptor (beta chain) was determined in a study of cytomegalovirus exposure and HLA in healthy donors. At the level of the study: Falling in the Caucasian-associated ancestry cluster were 81% of 398 genotyped donors. General observations from the study: As a later analysis showed, a missense DCLRE1C variant was linked to trimming of TCR beta V- and J-genes. It was assumed in the presence/absence analyses that sequencing depth was roughly uniform across donors.

Samples came from healthy bone marrow donors. 60 Vbeta and 13 Jbeta primers were used in PCR. The assay was immunoSEQ multiplex PCR, and TCRdb's table has in-frame clones only and misses some. The sample comprises about 170,000 clones, around three quarters of which are singletons, and 2% to 2.5% rests with the top ten. The V gene's germline CDR1 is MDHEN and CDR2 SYDVKM. V was pared by 6 bases and J by 1 base, with 11 bases of the junction left unmatched. The CDR3 totals 17 residues. About this clone itself: Antigen specificity is unknown.

Sequenced input: PBMCs. This sequence joins TRBV28 and TRBJ1-3; TRBD1 aligns across 8 bases. This clonotype originated in a woman aged 50 to 65 in good health and CMV-seronegative. The CDR3 is CASRPIGTGVSGNTIYF. DNA for the CDR3: TGTGCCAGCAGACCAATAGGGACAGGAGTTTCTGGAAACACCATATATTTT.